This T cell receptor (beta chain) appears in the sequencing data of a study of T-cell memory formation after mild COVID-19. Study results and limitations: Day 15 to 85 contractors were CD4/CD8 balanced; later expanders leaned CD4+. Researchers report contracting CD4+ clones mostly in CM and EM, with CD8+ clones in EMRA.

This clonotype was seen only a few times. Its specificity is not known. The authors produced TCR alpha and TCR beta cDNA libraries with sample barcodes and UMIs by 5'RACE using constant-segment primers. TCRdb recomputed calls from the 5' RACE reads with MiXCR, one row per CDR3 protein. The repertoire consists of 250,000 to 400,000 distinct CDR3 sequences, with over 11% occurring once and the leading ten covering over 20%. Germline values: CDR1 MNHEY, CDR2 SVGAGI. This CDR3 comprises 15 residues. The V end lost 6 bases, the J end lost 3 bases, and 14 bases lay between the germline ends. This TCR derives from a young man who had mild COVID-19 (a few samples of this study predate the infection). Cell type and time point are not known. Sequences were obtained from PBMCs or a T cell subset sorted from them (not recorded which). V gene TRBV6-5 combines with J gene TRBJ2-2, with D unclear. The CDR3, as DNA: TGTGCCAGCAGCTCCGGCGACGGGTACACCGGGGAGCTGTTTTTT. Protein product: CASSSGDGYTGELFF.